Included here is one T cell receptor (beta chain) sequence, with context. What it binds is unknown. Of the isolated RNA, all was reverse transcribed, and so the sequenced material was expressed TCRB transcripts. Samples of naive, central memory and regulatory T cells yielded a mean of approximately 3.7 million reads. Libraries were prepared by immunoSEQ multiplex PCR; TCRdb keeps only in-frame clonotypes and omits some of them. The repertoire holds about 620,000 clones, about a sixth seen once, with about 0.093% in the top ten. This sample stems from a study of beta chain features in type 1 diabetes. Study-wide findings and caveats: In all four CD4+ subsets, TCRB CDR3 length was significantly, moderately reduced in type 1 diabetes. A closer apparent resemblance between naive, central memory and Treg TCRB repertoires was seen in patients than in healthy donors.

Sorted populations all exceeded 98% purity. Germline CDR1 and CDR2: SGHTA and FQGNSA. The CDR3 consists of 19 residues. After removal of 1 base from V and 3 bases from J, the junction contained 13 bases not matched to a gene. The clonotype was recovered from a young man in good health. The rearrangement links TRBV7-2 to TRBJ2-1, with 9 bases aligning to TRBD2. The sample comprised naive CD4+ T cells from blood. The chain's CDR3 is CASSLGPSGKLSRYNEQFF. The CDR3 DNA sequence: TGTGCCAGCAGCTTAGGCCCTAGCGGGAAACTCTCTCGCTACAATGAGCAGTTCTTC.